This passage covers 27 T cell receptor beta chains from one sample sequenced in a study of chemoradiotherapy in HPV16-positive cancers. This table comes from immunoSEQ multiplex PCR, and its TCRdb copy is limited to in-frame clones, with some not included. The sample gives a few thousand clones, roughly four fifths of which show up once; approximately 28% is in the top ten. This material was collected from a patient who underwent chemoradiotherapy. These TCRs come from a human donor with HPV-associated anogenital cancer.

This clone ranks as hyperexpanded. V gene TRBV27 combines with J gene TRBJ1-1; D remains unclear. Trimming cost V 10 bases and J 1 base, with 7 bases left between them. This CDR3 region has 11 residues. In germline, CDR1 is MNHEY, CDR2 SMNVEV (reference sequence). The CDR3 DNA sequence: TGTGCCACCATCGGGAACACTGAAGCTTTCTTT. This gives the protein CATIGNTEAFF.

V and J are TRBV19 and TRBJ2-7; D gene uncertain. The CDR3 is 14 residues long. The germline gives CDR1 LNHDA, CDR2 SQIVND (reference sequence). V shed 3 bases and J shed 4 bases, with 13 bases lying between them. This CDR3 reads CASSMMGPVYEQYF. CDR3 sequence (DNA): TGTGCCAGTAGTATGATGGGTCCTGTTTACGAGCAGTACTTC.

This sequence joins TRBV7-9 and TRBJ2-1; a possible D gene is TRBD2 (5 bases). Trimming took 2 bases from V and 15 from J, leaving 11 bases between them. The CDR3 extends over 11 amino acids. Germline assignment: CDR1 SEHNR and CDR2 FQNEAQ (reference sequence). The CDR3 nucleotides are TGTGCCAGCAGCTTAAAGCGGTCGATGTTCTTC. The encoded protein is CASSLKRSMFF.

This chain uses TRBV11-2 with TRBJ1-2; weak D call: TRBD1 (6 bases). Germline assignment: CDR1 SGHAT and CDR2 FQNNGV. The CDR3 spans 12 residues. Trimming cost V 5 bases and J 4 bases, with 8 bases left between them. The CDR3 DNA sequence: TGTGCCAGCAGCCCGGACAGCTATGGCTACACCTTC. Translation: CASSPDSYGYTF.

The V gene is TRBV6-1, the J gene TRBJ2-2; TRBD1 matches at 10 bases. The trim removed 7 bases at V and 6 bases at J, leaving 5 bases unmatched. Germline V CDR1 and CDR2: MNHNS, SASEGT. The CDR3 has 14 residues. CDR3 nucleotide sequence: TGTGCCAGCAAAGGGACAGGGGTAGCCGGGGAGCTGTTTTTT. The encoded protein is CASKGTGVAGELFF.

The chain carries TRBV27 and TRBJ2-7; weak D call: TRBD2 (6 bases). Trimming took off 2 bases at V and 0 bases at J, with 11 bases between the two ends. Germline V gene sequence: CDR1 MNHEY, CDR2 SMNVEV (reference sequence). The CDR3 is 15 amino acids. CDR3 nucleotide sequence: TGTGCCAGCAGTTTAAAGCGGGTCTACTCCTACGAGCAGTACTTC. Residues: CASSLKRVYSYEQYF.

The J gene is TRBJ2-1, the V gene TRBV7-9; 8 positions match TRBD1. Unmatched junction bases numbered 2, after V lost 1 base and J lost 0 bases. The germline V gene encodes CDR1 SEHNR and CDR2 FQNEAQ (reference sequence). This CDR3 comprises 16 residues. DNA for the CDR3: TGTGCCAGCAGCTTAGGGACAGGGAGCTCCTACAATGAGCAGTTCTTC. Protein sequence: CASSLGTGSSYNEQFF.

The chain joins TRBV2 to TRBJ2-2; D is undetermined. The CDR3 length is 14 residues. From germline, CDR1 is SNHLY and CDR2 FYNNEI. Trimming removed 6 bases from V and 6 bases from J, with 14 bases in between. The CDR3 sequence: CASRRTSTPGELFF. The CDR3 nucleotides read TGTGCCAGCAGACGAACTTCTACTCCCGGGGAGCTGTTTTTT.

This sequence joins TRBV5-1 and TRBJ2-5; TRBD1 aligns across 11 bases. CDR1 and CDR2 from the germline V gene are SGHRS and YFSETQ. The CDR3 has 16 residues. Trimming removed 4 bases from V and 0 bases from J; junction bases left unmatched: 5. CDR3 sequence (DNA): TGCGCCAGCAGCGGGGGGACAGGGGGTTACCAAGAGACCCAGTACTTC. Amino acids: CASSGGTGGYQETQYF.

The gene calls are TRBV2 and TRBJ2-7, with a possible D match to TRBD2 (6 bases). Germline V CDR1 and CDR2: SNHLY, FYNNEI. The CDR3 has 14 amino acids. The V and J ends lost 8 bases and 3 bases respectively, with 17 bases between them. CDR3 region: CASGGSLGLYEQYV. The CDR3 DNA reads as TGTGCCAGCGGGGGGAGCTTGGGCCTCTACGAGCAGTACGTC.

This chain links TRBV5-1 with TRBJ2-2, with a possible D match to TRBD1 (7 bases). Germline loops: CDR1 SGHRS, CDR2 YFSETQ. Trimming took off 1 base at V and 4 bases at J, with 8 bases between the two ends. The CDR3 is 14 residues long. The CDR3 is CASSLQGGTGELFF. The DNA for the CDR3 is TGCGCCAGCAGCTTGCAGGGGGGCACCGGGGAGCTGTTTTTT.

The J gene is TRBJ2-7, the V gene TRBV10-3; TRBD1 matches at 7 bases. After removal of 6 bases from V and 3 bases from J, the junction contained 2 bases not matched to a gene. Germline CDR1 reads ENHRY; CDR2 reads SYGVKD. This CDR3 region has 12 residues. In DNA, the CDR3 is TGTGCCATCAGCGGGGACAGCTACGAGCAGTACTTC. This encodes CAISGDSYEQYF.

CDR3 bases: TGTGCCAGCCAAAGTCCGGGCCACTACGAGCAGTACTTC. This codes for CASQSPGHYEQYF. The chain couples TRBV6-6 to TRBJ2-7; D call uncertain. The CDR3 has 13 residues. V lost 8 bases, J lost 3 bases, and 14 bases lay in between. The V gene's germline CDR1 is MNHNY and CDR2 SVGAGI (reference sequence).

The chain joins TRBV25-1 to TRBJ1-1, with 7 bases fitting TRBD1. The CDR3 runs 15 residues. Germline CDR1 MGHDK, CDR2 SYGVNS. Trimming took 2 bases from V and 4 from J; bases not matched to a gene: 7. The CDR3, as DNA: TGTGCCAGCAGTGAACGACAGGGAGGTACCACTGAAGCTTTCTTT. Protein product: CASSERQGGTTEAFF.

The chain is built from TRBV7-8 and TRBJ1-4; a possible D gene is TRBD1 (5 bases). Germline V gene data show CDR1 as SGHVS and CDR2 as FQNEAQ. The V end lost 1 base, the J end lost 8 bases, and 11 bases lay between the germline ends. The CDR3 totals 14 residues. The CDR3 reads CASSLVTRGEKLFF. In DNA, the CDR3 is TGTGCCAGCAGCTTAGTTACCCGGGGGGAAAAACTGTTTTTT.

V usage is TRBV7-2 and J usage is TRBJ2-3; 16 nucleotides align to TRBD2. Unmatched junction bases numbered 4, after V lost 5 bases and J lost 2 bases. Germline V gene sequence: CDR1 SGHTA, CDR2 FQGNSA. This CDR3 has 17 residues. CDR3 sequence: CASSPGLAGGFTDTQYF. The CDR3 nucleotides are TGTGCCAGCAGCCCGGGACTAGCGGGGGGGTTCACAGATACGCAGTATTTT.

The chain has TRBV11-3 and TRBJ2-5; TRBD2 matches 10 bases. CDR3 length equals 13 residues. Germline CDR1 SGHNT, CDR2 YENEEA. With V trimmed by 8 bases and J by 5 bases, 5 bases remained unmatched. CDR3: CASALAGVETQYF. The DNA for the CDR3 is TGTGCCAGCGCCCTAGCGGGGGTGGAGACCCAGTACTTC.

CDR3 in DNA: TGCAGCGTTGGGGACAGGGGTGGGGTTGAAAAACTGTTTTTT. Its translation is CSVGDRGGVEKLFF. V gene TRBV29-1 combines with J gene TRBJ1-4; 10 nucleotides agree with TRBD1. In germline, CDR1 is SQVTM, CDR2 ANQGSEA. The length of the CDR3 is 14 residues. Trimming at V came to 4 bases and at J to 7 bases, leaving 6 bases not matched to a gene.

To note about this clone: The germline gene is not matched at one end of the junction; a read error may be the cause. This chain uses TRBV4-1 with TRBJ1-1, with D uncertain. The CDR3 runs 15 residues. Germline CDR1 and CDR2: MGHRA and YSYEKL. CDR3 DNA sequence: TGCACCAGCAGCCAAGATAGACGGGGGAACACTGAAGCTTTCTTT. It yields the protein CTSSQDRRGNTEAFF.

This clone was seen a handful of times. The V and J genes are TRBV29-1 and TRBJ2-1; 7 bases match TRBD1. Germline loops: CDR1 SQVTM, CDR2 ANQGSEA. J gave up 10 bases and V 8 bases, and 8 bases lay outside the gene matches. The CDR3 loop spans 11 amino acids. CDR3 protein: CSTNRGKEQFF. CDR3 sequence (DNA): TGCAGCACTAACAGGGGAAAGGAGCAGTTCTTC.

The chain uses TRBV6-1 and TRBJ1-5; 7 positions match TRBD1. The CDR3 consists of 14 residues. V was clipped by 8 bases and J by 4 bases; unmatched bases: 8. Germline-derived CDR1 and CDR2 are MNHNS and SASEGT. The CDR3 sequence: CASRKGTANQPQHF. DNA for the CDR3: TGTGCCAGCCGTAAGGGGACAGCTAATCAGCCCCAGCATTTT.

The chain is built from TRBV19 and TRBJ2-6, with D unclear. CDR3 length: 14 amino acids. V lost 10 bases and J 0 bases, leaving 10 bases between the germline ends. Germline loops: CDR1 LNHDA, CDR2 SQIVND (reference sequence). The CDR3 DNA follows: TGTGCCACCCAAGGGCTCTCTGGGGCCAACGTCCTGACTTTC. This codes for CATQGLSGANVLTF.

The chain combines TRBV27 with TRBJ2-7; 9 bases align to TRBD2. There are 16 residues in the CDR3. Per germline, CDR1 MNHEY and CDR2 SMNVEV (reference sequence). J lost 5 bases, V lost 3 bases, and 11 bases had no gene match. The CDR3 DNA reads as TGTGCCAGCAGTTTCTCGTCGGCGGGAGGGAGAGACGAGCAGTACTTC. Its translation: CASSFSSAGGRDEQYF.

The gene calls are TRBV11-2 and TRBJ2-7, with D perhaps matching TRBD2 (6 bases). Germline V gene data show CDR1 as SGHAT and CDR2 as FQNNGV. V was cut by 7 bases and J by 7 bases, with 26 bases left in between. The CDR3 runs 16 residues. For the CDR3, the DNA is TGTGCCAGCACCTCAGACCTGGGAGGACTCTTCCTAGAGCAGTACTTC. It yields the protein CASTSDLGGLFLEQYF. Using reference TRBV11-2 and TRBJ2-7 for the parts outside the CDR3, the full variable domain is EAGVAQSPRYKIIEKRQSVAFWCNPISGHATLYWYQQILGQGPKLLIQFQNNGVVDDSQLPKDRFSAERLKGVDSTLKIQPAKLEDSAVYLCASTSDLGGLFLEQYFGPGTRLTVT.

This chain uses TRBV11-3 with TRBJ2-5, with D perhaps being TRBD1 or TRBD2 (6 bases each). Looked up from germline, CDR1 is SGHNT and CDR2 is YENEEA. The CDR3 has 19 residues. V was clipped by 1 base and J by 4 bases, with 25 bases between them. CDR3 nucleotides: TGTGCCAGCAGCTTAGCGGAGGCTAAGTGGGGGGCAAGAACAGAGACCCAGTACTTC. It codes for CASSLAEAKWGARTETQYF.

The gene calls are TRBV11-3 and TRBJ2-3; D might be TRBD2 (5 bases). Trimming stripped 5 bases from V and 0 bases from J, with 18 bases between. The CDR3 has 17 residues. Looked up from germline, CDR1 is SGHNT and CDR2 is YENEEA. The CDR3 sequence: CASSKGLTEESTDTQYF. The CDR3 DNA reads as TGTGCCAGCAGCAAGGGTCTGACGGAGGAAAGCACAGATACGCAGTATTTT.

The genes are TRBV28 and TRBJ2-4, with 9 bases identical to TRBD1. The germline gives CDR1 MDHEN, CDR2 SYDVKM. The trim removed 4 bases at V and 0 bases at J, leaving 7 bases unmatched. The CDR3 contains 17 residues. DNA for the CDR3: TGTGCCAGCAGTTCGTGGGGACAGGGTTTAGCCAAAAACATTCAGTACTTC. Its translation: CASSSWGQGLAKNIQYF.